This T cell receptor (beta chain) was found in a study of blood T cell repertoires in COVID-19. Looking at the study overall: Samples representing acute and convalescent COVID-19 were sourced from the United States, Italy and Spain. The cDNA or gDNA used as material had been derived from T cells, B-cell-depleted T cells, or PBMCs.

Methods used by the authors: Nucleated cell number was recorded as an estimate derived from reference gene primer amplification. Sequenced by immunoSEQ multiplex PCR; TCRdb stores in-frame clones only, minus some. V and J calls and clone size are as listed in that table; D and trimming were resolved from the DNA. The sample includes 95,000 to 100,000 clones, approximately 80% seen only once; the top ten take 24%. Sequencing was done on a sample of peripheral blood. This clonotype was sampled from a human donor in a cohort sampled during active COVID-19.

The CDR3 protein is CASSPPDRGLTNEKLFF. CDR3 nucleotides: TGTGCCAGCAGCCCCCCGGACAGGGGTCTAACTAATGAAAAACTGTTTTTT. This chain joins TRBV7-9 and TRBJ1-4; 9 bases line up with TRBD1. Germline V lookup: CDR1 SEHNR, CDR2 FQNEAQ (reference sequence). The CDR3 is made up of 17 amino acids. Trimming removed 5 bases from V and 1 base from J; junction bases left unmatched: 8.